The T cell receptor (beta chain) described here comes from a study of OX40 agonist ivuxolimab in advanced cancers. For the study at large: A partial response was reached by three patients: one with hepatocellular carcinoma and two with cutaneous melanoma.

Germline CDR1 and CDR2: ENHRY and SYGVKD. The CDR3 is made up of 14 amino acids. With 0 bases clipped from V and 10 bases from J, the junction kept 4 bases outside the gene matches. The data were produced by immunoSEQ multiplex PCR, yet TCRdb's version contains in-frame clones alone and is incomplete. The data hold 25,000 to 30,000 clones, with more than 75% observed a single time. This rearrangement joins TRBV10-3 to TRBJ2-1; TRBD2 aligns across 9 bases. The material sequenced was CD4+ or CD8+ T cells sorted from blood, taken in a trial of the OX40 agonist ivuxolimab. The clonotype comes from an adult with an advanced solid tumor such as melanoma, head and neck, liver or kidney cancer. As DNA, the CDR3 is TGTGCCATCAGTGAGTCATCCGGACTAGCGGAGCAGTTCTTC. Translating gives CAISESSGLAEQFF.